These T cell receptor beta chains were read from a single sample in a study of cytomegalovirus exposure and HLA in healthy donors. Repertoires were generated with immunoSEQ multiplex PCR, while TCRdb's copy carries only in-frame clones and drops some. This sample carries about 160,000 clones, about 77% of them seen once, and the ten largest clones take approximately 9.8%. The specimen sequenced was PBMCs. All receptors derive from a man aged 18 to 30 in good health and CMV-seropositive. Each CDR3 is given with its conserved first and last residue. A D gene is named only where the DNA matches it firmly. Size is omitted from some rows. Given values are once, few, many or a class for expanded clones.

D gene	V gene	J gene	clone size	CDR3 DNA	CDR3 protein
-	TRBV7-9	TRBJ1-1	-	TGTGCCAGCAGCTTAGGGGGGGTGTATGGTGAAGCTTTCTTT	CASSLGGVYGEAFF
-	TRBV7-2	TRBJ2-3	-	TGTGCCAGCAGCTTAGTAGGGACTAGCACAGATACGCAGTATTTT	CASSLVGTSTDTQYF
-	TRBV6-5	TRBJ1-2	-	TGTGCCAGCAGTTACTCGGTGGAGCAATACGGCTACACCTTC	CASSYSVEQYGYTF
TRBD1	TRBV6-1	TRBJ2-7	-	TGTGCCAGCAGTGATTGGAAGGACAGGGGTGGCTACGAGCAGTACTTC	CASSDWKDRGGYEQYF
-	TRBV29-1	TRBJ2-3	-	TGCAGCTCCGAAGGGAGTACCTCAGATACGCAGTATTTT	CSSEGSTSDTQYF
-	TRBV11-2	TRBJ2-7	-	TGTGCCAGCAGCTTTACAACGGACAGATCCTACGAGCAGTACTTC	CASSFTTDRSYEQYF
-	TRBV28	TRBJ1-1	-	TGTGCCAGCTGTTTACGGGAGAACACTGAAGCTTTCTTT	CASCLRENTEAFF
-	TRBV5-1	TRBJ2-2	-	TGCGCCAGCAGCTTGGGTCACGCCTGGCACGGGGAGCTGTTTTTT	CASSLGHAWHGELFF
TRBD1	TRBV5-4	TRBJ1-2	-	TGTGCCAGCAGCTTTTACAGGGGAGAAGGGAGTTTGGCGGCCTTC	CASSFYRGEGSLAAF
-	TRBV28	TRBJ1-2	-	TGTGCCAGCGGTATCACAGGGAGCGGCTACACCTTC	CASGITGSGYTF
TRBD1	TRBV19	TRBJ1-5	once	TGTGCCAGTAGCATCAACAGGGGTAGCAATCAGCCCCAGCATTTT	CASSINRGSNQPQHF
TRBD1	TRBV7-9	TRBJ2-7	-	TGTGCCAGCAGCTCCGGACTGGGACAGGGAGGCGAGCAGTACTTC	CASSSGLGQGGEQYF
TRBD1	TRBV4-1	TRBJ1-2	-	TGCGCCAGCAGACCCGAGGGGGCTCGGGGCTACACCTTC	CASRPEGARGYTF
TRBD1	TRBV6-5	TRBJ1-2	-	TGTGCCAGCAGCGGGTCCGGACAGGGGAACTATGGCTACACCTTC	CASSGSGQGNYGYTF
-	TRBV2	TRBJ2-2	-	TGTGCCAGCAGCCGTTTCCAGGGGAGGGCCGGGGAGCTGTTTTTT	CASSRFQGRAGELFF
TRBD2	TRBV28	TRBJ2-7	-	TGTGCCAGCAGTTTATGCGCGGTAGCGGGAGCCCCTAACGAGCAGTACTTC	CASSLCAVAGAPNEQYF
-	TRBV29-1	TRBJ1-2	few	TGCAGCGTCCACAGGGTCGAGGGCTACACCTTC	CSVHRVEGYTF
-	TRBV7-8	TRBJ2-4	-	TGTGCCAGCAGCTCCCCGATAAGCGGAGGAAACATTCAGTACTTC	CASSSPISGGNIQYF
-	TRBV6-6	TRBJ1-2	once	TGTGCCAGCAGTCCGTCGCAGGGATGGGGTGGCTACACCTTC	CASSPSQGWGGYTF
-	TRBV5-5	TRBJ1-5	-	TGTGCCAGCAGCTTTACAGGGCGGGAGCCCCAGCATTTT	CASSFTGREPQHF
TRBD1	TRBV5-6	TRBJ2-5	-	TGTGCCAGCAGTACCTACGGGACAGTATTACAAGAGACCCAGTACTTC	CASSTYGTVLQETQYF
TRBD1	TRBV5-1	TRBJ2-7	-	TGCGCCAGCAGCTTGCAAGGACAGGGTACCTCCTACGAGCAGTACTTC	CASSLQGQGTSYEQYF
-	TRBV6-5	TRBJ1-3	-	TGTGCCAGCAGTACAGGGTTCTTCTCTGGAAACACCATATATTTT	CASSTGFFSGNTIYF
-	TRBV13	TRBJ1-4	-	TGTGCCAGCAGCTTCTCAGGATCTCATGAAAAACTGTTTTTT	CASSFSGSHEKLFF
-	TRBV4-1	TRBJ2-5	-	TGCGCCAGCAGCCAAGATACCCCCAGACCCGGGGAGACCCAGTACTTC	CASSQDTPRPGETQYF
-	TRBV6-1	TRBJ2-1	-	TGTGCCAGCAGTGACTCAGGGTTGTCCTACAATGAGCAGTTCTTC	CASSDSGLSYNEQFF
-	TRBV28	TRBJ2-7	-	TGTGCCAGCAGTTTCCAAGCAGTCGCCTACAGGGACCTCTCCTACGAGCAGTACTTC	CASSFQAVAYRDLSYEQYF
-	TRBV30	TRBJ2-7	-	TGTGCCTGGGCCGTAAATCGGGACGAGCAGTACTTC	CAWAVNRDEQYF
TRBD1	TRBV15	TRBJ2-7	-	TGTGCCACCAGCAGAGGTTGGGGGGACAGGGCCTACGAGCAGTACTTC	CATSRGWGDRAYEQYF
TRBD1	TRBV4-3	TRBJ1-2	-	TGCGCCAGCAGCCACGAGGACAGGATCGGCGGCTACACCTTC	CASSHEDRIGGYTF